One and the same sample provided the 31 T cell receptor beta chains below, sequenced in a study of blood T cell repertoires in COVID-19 (dated by TCRdb to 2019 to 2021). Libraries were made using the immunoSEQ multiplex PCR assay. Here the immuneACCESS table is served through TCRdb, limited to in-frame sequences with V and J called. Missing clones are a known gap in these copies; in checked studies unresolved V genes cover under half, and the rest lacks a known reason. The sample records some 180,000 clones, around 79% of which are singletons. 5.5% to 7% of the sample is in the top ten clones. What was sequenced was peripheral blood. These receptors were taken from a woman in her thirties or forties with COVID-19, enrolled during active disease.

The J gene is TRBJ2-5, the V gene TRBV5-1; TRBD2 matches at 14 bases. V shed 3 bases and J 4 bases; nucleotides not matched to a gene: 2. CDR1 and CDR2 (germline): SGHRS, YFSETQ. The CDR3 loop spans 15 amino acids. CDR3 in amino acids: CASSWGTSGGETQYF. For the CDR3, the DNA is TGCGCCAGCAGCTGGGGGACTAGCGGGGGAGAGACCCAGTACTTC.

The chain couples TRBV7-9 to TRBJ2-1; D is possibly TRBD1 (6 bases). The germline V gene has CDR1 SEHNR and CDR2 FQNEAQ (reference sequence). V lost 1 base, J lost 10 bases, and 17 bases lay in between. This CDR3 has 15 amino acids. The chain's CDR3 is CASSLEGPSQGEQFF. The CDR3 DNA reads TGTGCCAGCAGCTTAGAAGGTCCCTCCCAGGGGGAGCAGTTCTTC. The variable domain in full, with the rest retrieved from reference TRBV7-9 and TRBJ2-1, is DTGVSQNPRHKITKRGQNVTFRCDPISEHNRLYWYRQTLGQGPEFLTYFQNEAQLEKSRLLSDRFSAERPKGSFSTLEIQRTEQGDSAMYLCASSLEGPSQGEQFFGPGTRLTVL.

This chain connects TRBV7-8 to TRBJ1-2, with TRBD1 identical over 7 bases. This CDR3 has 14 residues. J gave up 7 bases and V 3 bases, and 8 bases lay outside the gene matches. The germline V gene has CDR1 SGHVS and CDR2 FQNEAQ. The chain's CDR3 is CASSFIRGQPGYTF. The CDR3 DNA is TGTGCCAGCAGCTTTATTAGGGGGCAGCCTGGCTACACCTTC. Full variable domain (remainder filled in from reference TRBV7-8 and TRBJ1-2): GAGVSQSPRYKVAKRGQDVALRCDPISGHVSLFWYQQALGQGPEFLTYFQNEAQLDKSGLPSDRFFAERPEGSVSTLKIQRTQQEDSAVYLCASSFIRGQPGYTFGSGTRLTVV.

The V gene is TRBV3-1 (or the pseudogene TRBV3-2), the J gene TRBJ1-6; TRBD1 matches at 8 bases. Germline trimming cut 1 base from V and 9 bases from J; bases unmatched to any gene: 2. Germline loops: CDR1 LGHDT, CDR2 YNNKEL (reference sequence). The CDR3 covers 14 residues. CDR3: CASSQGTGGSPLHF. CDR3 bases: TGTGCCAGCAGCCAAGGCACAGGGGGTTCACCCCTCCACTTT.

With respect to this clone: This CDR3 is also generated by other DNA sequences in the sample. V usage is TRBV5-1 and J usage is TRBJ2-5; D perhaps matches TRBD2 (6 bases). CDR3 length: 11 residues. Per the germline V gene, CDR1 is SGHRS and CDR2 is YFSETQ. V was pared by 6 bases and J by 3 bases, with 6 bases between. In DNA, the CDR3 is TGCGCCAGCACGGGGGAAGAGACCCAGTACTTC. Protein: CASTGEETQYF.

V gene TRBV3-1 (or the pseudogene TRBV3-2) combines with J gene TRBJ2-7; D remains unclear. V was cut by 3 bases and J by 0 bases, with 12 bases left in between. CDR1 and CDR2 (germline): LGHDT, YNNKEL (reference sequence). The CDR3 contains 15 residues. CDR3 DNA: TGTGCCAGCAGCCATGGCCCGACTCTCTCCTACGAGCAGTACTTC. Translating gives CASSHGPTLSYEQYF.

This clone has just a few counts. The CDR3 DNA follows: TGTGCCAGCAGTTACACGGGGAGTGGAAACACCATATATTTT. Its translation: CASSYTGSGNTIYF. The chain links TRBV6-5 to TRBJ1-3; D uncertain. Germline V CDR1 and CDR2: MNHEY, SVGAGI. This CDR3 region has 14 residues. Trimming took off 2 bases at V and 3 bases at J, with 8 bases between the two ends.

The chain has TRBV2 and TRBJ2-3; D is ambiguous. The V end was cut by 5 bases, the J end by 0 bases, with 9 bases between. CDR1 is SNHLY and CDR2 is FYNNEI in the germline V gene. CDR3 size: 14 residues. Written as DNA, the CDR3 is TGTGCCAGCAGTCAAGGTCCTAGCACAGATACGCAGTATTTT. It translates to CASSQGPSTDTQYF.

This sequence joins TRBV14 and TRBJ2-7; weak D call: TRBD1 (5 bases). The germline V gene has CDR1 SGHDN and CDR2 FVKESK. The CDR3 has 16 amino acids. Trimming shortened V by 3 bases and J by 2 bases, and 17 bases separated the two germline ends. CDR3 in amino acids: CASSHLGRDKAYEQYF. The CDR3 nucleotides read TGTGCCAGCAGCCACCTGGGCAGGGATAAAGCCTACGAGCAGTACTTC.

The rearrangement links TRBV9 to TRBJ2-5; D is perhaps TRBD1 (6 bases). This CDR3 has 14 residues. Deletions cut 3 bases from V and 5 bases from J, with 14 bases between. Germline values: CDR1 SGDLS, CDR2 YYNGEE. For the CDR3, the DNA is TGTGCCAGCAGCGCCGGGACACTAAGGGAGACCCAGTACTTC. This sequence encodes CASSAGTLRETQYF. Combining the CDR3 with reference TRBV9 and TRBJ2-5 gives the whole variable domain DSGVTQTPKHLITATGQRVTLRCSPRSGDLSVYWYQQSLDQGLQFLIQYYNGEERAKGNILERFSAQQFPDLHSELNLSSLELGDSALYFCASSAGTLRETQYFGPGTRLLVL.

The sample holds a few counts of this clone. V is TRBV12-3 or TRBV12-4 and J is TRBJ1-1; tentatively, D is TRBD1 (6 bases). The V and J ends lost 5 bases and 1 base respectively, with 8 bases between them. CDR3 length: 13 residues. The CDR3 spells CASSLQGNTEAFF. The CDR3 nucleotides read TGTGCCAGCAGTCTACAGGGGAACACTGAAGCTTTCTTT.

The chain recombines TRBV4-3 with TRBJ1-1; D remains unclear. Germline-derived CDR1 and CDR2 are LGHNA and YSLEER. The CDR3 has 13 residues. The ends were cut back, 4 bases at V and 1 base at J, with 7 bases in the middle. In DNA, the CDR3 is TGCGCCAGCAGCCTGACTCGGAACACTGAAGCTTTCTTT. This sequence encodes CASSLTRNTEAFF.

The rearrangement uses TRBV6-4 and TRBJ2-1; D is unresolved. The V and J ends lost 8 bases and 8 bases respectively, with 19 bases between them. Germline V CDR1 and CDR2: MRHNA, SNTAGT. This CDR3 comprises 14 residues. Here the CDR3 DNA reads TGTGCCAGCCGCTTGTATCCTACGTCTTATGAGCAGTTCTTC. Protein: CASRLYPTSYEQFF.

The V and J genes are TRBV7-9 and TRBJ1-2; 12 bases fit TRBD1. Germline assignment: CDR1 SEHNR and CDR2 FQNEAQ (reference sequence). The CDR3 sequence is 14 residues long. J lost 6 bases, V lost 9 bases, and 8 bases had no gene match. The CDR3 DNA reads TGTGCCAGTTCCGGGACAGGGGGCTCTCATGGCTACACCTTC. This encodes CASSGTGGSHGYTF.

The V and J genes are TRBV19 and TRBJ2-4, with D possibly TRBD1 on 5 matching bases. CDR1 LNHDA and CDR2 SQIVND come from the germline V gene (reference sequence). V was cut by 6 bases and J by 7 bases, with 16 bases left in between. The CDR3 is 14 amino acids. The CDR3 is CASRESGPSNIQYF. CDR3 bases: TGTGCCAGTAGGGAGTCAGGGCCTTCCAACATTCAGTACTTC.

This chain joins TRBV19 and TRBJ1-2; TRBD1 aligns across 7 bases. Germline V gene lookup returns CDR1 LNHDA and CDR2 SQIVND (reference sequence). Losses at the gene ends were 9 bases for V and 5 bases for J; bases not matched to a gene: 15. This CDR3 region has 15 residues. The CDR3: CASTTVWTGEYGYTF. CDR3 sequence (DNA): TGTGCCAGCACTACAGTCTGGACAGGAGAATATGGCTACACCTTC.

This chain joins TRBV11-2 and TRBJ1-4; TRBD1 matches 7 bases. CDR3 length: 15 residues. With V trimmed by 4 bases and J by 6 bases, 8 bases remained unmatched. In germline, CDR1 is SGHAT, CDR2 FQNNGV. CDR3 in amino acids: CASSSRGLGDEKLFF. The CDR3 bases are TGTGCCAGCAGCTCCAGGGGGTTGGGGGATGAAAAACTGTTTTTT.

The CDR3 reads CASSLVSRSEQYF. The CDR3 DNA reads TGTGCCAGCAGTTTAGTGAGTCGCTCCGAGCAGTACTTC. The rearrangement joins TRBV28 to TRBJ2-7; D is unclear. Germline V gives CDR1 MDHEN, CDR2 SYDVKM. CDR3 length: 13 amino acids. V was clipped by 2 bases and J by 6 bases, with 11 bases between them.

The gene calls are TRBV6-1 and TRBJ1-5; perhaps TRBD1 as D (5 bases). V lost 0 bases and J lost 4, with 16 bases in between. CDR1 is MNHNS, CDR2 SASEGT, per germline. The CDR3 has 17 amino acids. The CDR3 region is CASSEAPGDAGNQPQHF. The CDR3 bases are TGTGCCAGCAGTGAAGCGCCTGGGGACGCGGGAAATCAGCCCCAGCATTTT.

The J gene is TRBJ2-1, the V gene TRBV18, with D perhaps matching TRBD1 (5 bases). V shed 3 bases and J shed 1 base, with 16 bases lying between them. Germline CDR1 reads KGHSH; CDR2 reads LQKENI. The CDR3 has 17 residues. The CDR3 is CASSPQVVRVSYNEQFF. CDR3 bases: TGTGCCAGCTCACCCCAGGTGGTCAGGGTTTCCTACAATGAGCAGTTCTTC.

The V and J genes are TRBV10-3 and TRBJ1-4; 7 nucleotides align to TRBD1. With 3 bases clipped from V and 8 bases from J, the junction kept 6 bases outside the gene matches. Germline V CDR1 and CDR2: ENHRY, SYGVKD. The CDR3 consists of 14 residues. CDR3 sequence: CAISEGTAKEKLFF. The DNA of the CDR3 is TGTGCCATCAGTGAAGGGACAGCGAAAGAAAAACTGTTTTTT.

This clone occurred many times. The J gene is TRBJ2-1, the V gene TRBV2, with TRBD1 matching over 8 bases. The germline CDR1 and CDR2 sequences are SNHLY and FYNNEI. CDR3 length: 14 residues. After removal of 10 bases from V and 10 bases from J, the junction contained 15 bases not matched to a gene. In nucleotides, the CDR3 is TGTGCCACCTCGGGACAGGTACTGAGGAGGGAGCAGTTCTTC. Residues: CATSGQVLRREQFF.

In nucleotides, the CDR3 is TGCGCCAGCACACCGGGCTTAGCGGACCTAGATACGCAGTATTTT. Its translation is CASTPGLADLDTQYF. The chain couples TRBV10-2 to TRBJ2-3, with D maybe TRBD2 (6 bases). Trimming left V 7 bases short and J 5 bases short, with 19 bases between. The CDR3 is made up of 15 amino acids. Germline-derived CDR1 and CDR2 are WSHSY and SAAADI.

This clone was picked up a small number of times. The chain uses TRBV19 and TRBJ1-2; D remains ambiguous. The V gene lost 2 bases and the J gene lost 4 bases, with 17 bases spanning the gap. Germline CDR1 is LNHDA and CDR2 is SQIVND (reference sequence). This CDR3 region has 16 residues. CDR3 coding DNA: TGTGCCAGTAGTATAATCCCCGGCCAGGTCCTCTATGGCTACACCTTC. Translation gives CASSIIPGQVLYGYTF.

V usage is TRBV5-8 and J usage is TRBJ2-2; 8 nucleotides match TRBD1. The CDR3 is 15 amino acids. Germline CDR1 SGHTS, CDR2 YDEGEE. V lost 1 base to trimming and J lost 8 bases; unmatched junction nucleotides: 7. The CDR3 DNA is TGTGCCAGCAGCTTGACCGGACAGGGAAAAGGGGAGCTGTTTTTT. Residues: CASSLTGQGKGELFF.

The gene calls are TRBV15 and TRBJ2-7; tentative D call: TRBD2 (6 bases). Germline V gene sequence: CDR1 LNHNV, CDR2 YYDKDF (reference sequence). V was trimmed by 9 bases and J by 0 bases, leaving 30 bases between them. CDR3 length: 19 amino acids. DNA for the CDR3: TGTGCCACACCAGCAGAGTCAACCTGGTGGGAGGATAGCTCCTACGAGCAGTACTTC. Encoded protein: CATPAESTWWEDSSYEQYF.

This clone was counted between two and nine times. The chain links TRBV6-4 to TRBJ1-2; unclear D gene. Germline V CDR1 and CDR2: MRHNA, SNTAGT. The CDR3 runs to 14 residues. V was pared by 4 bases and J by 8 bases, with 17 bases between. The DNA for the CDR3 is TGTGCCAGCAGTGGGACTGCGGACTCCGGAGGCTACACCTTC. It codes for CASSGTADSGGYTF.

V and J are TRBV7-2 and TRBJ2-1, with 11 bases aligning to TRBD2. The CDR3 extends over 14 amino acids. Trimming at V came to 8 bases and at J to 6 bases, leaving 6 bases not matched to a gene. From germline, CDR1 is SGHTA and CDR2 FQGNSA. The CDR3 protein is CASFSGGGVNEQFF. The CDR3 DNA sequence: TGTGCCAGCTTTAGCGGGGGGGGTGTCAATGAGCAGTTCTTC.

The chain is built from TRBV11-2 and TRBJ2-7, with D perhaps TRBD2 (5 bases). In germline, CDR1 is SGHAT, CDR2 FQNNGV. This CDR3 has 15 amino acids. The V and J ends lost 2 bases and 4 bases respectively, with 15 bases between them. The CDR3 loop is CASSLPQRRLYEQYF. In nucleotides, the CDR3 is TGTGCCAGCAGCTTACCTCAGCGGAGGTTGTACGAGCAGTACTTC.

V usage is TRBV7-2 and J usage is TRBJ1-5; possible D gene TRBD1, 6 bases. The CDR3 spans 13 residues. CDR1 and CDR2 from the germline V gene are SGHTA and FQGNSA. V lost 2 bases to trimming and J lost 6 bases, with 8 bases between them. The CDR3 nucleotides are TGTGCCAGCAGCTTAACAGGGACTCAGCCCCAGCATTTT. This translates into CASSLTGTQPQHF. Complete variable domain (other parts from reference TRBV7-2 and TRBJ1-5): GAGVSQSPSNKVTEKGKDVELRCDPISGHTALYWYRQSLGQGLEFLIYFQGNSAPDKSGLPSDRFSAERTGGSVSTLTIQRTQQEDSAVYLCASSLTGTQPQHFGDGTRLSIL.

This clone turned up a few times. The V and J genes are TRBV3-1 (or the pseudogene TRBV3-2) and TRBJ1-1, with D possibly being TRBD1 (5 bases). This CDR3 comprises 19 residues. Germline assignment: CDR1 LGHDT and CDR2 YNNKEL (reference sequence). The V end was cut by 0 bases, the J end by 0 bases, with 20 bases between. The CDR3 nucleotides read TGTGCCAGCAGCCAAGATCCTCATCGAAGGGGAGGTGTGAACACTGAAGCTTTCTTT. Amino acid sequence: CASSQDPHRRGGVNTEAFF.